A selection of T cell receptor beta chains follows, all from one sample in a study of post-analysis software for immune sequencing data. TCRdb re-called the PCR reads with MiXCR, one entry per CDR3 protein. This table holds 350,000 to 500,000 distinct CDR3 sequences, 30% to 45% found once. The sequenced sample consisted of blood. The receptors here all came from a girl aged 2-15 years with multiple sclerosis. CDR3s include the opening cysteine and the closing phenylalanine or tryptophan. The D gene is left open where the match is weak. Some rows have no size entry. The others give once, few or many, or a class for an expanded clone.

J	V	size	D	CDR3	DNA
TRBJ2-4	TRBV2	NA	NA	CASMGGPKNIQYF	TGTGCCAGCATGGGGGGACCCAAAAACATTCAGTACTTC
TRBJ1-6	TRBV6-5	NA	NA	CASSPTKSFYNSPLHF	TGTGCCAGCAGCCCCACTAAGAGTTTCTATAATTCACCCCTCCACTTT
TRBJ2-1	TRBV5-1	NA	TRBD2	CASSPDWRGGMNVQFF	TGCGCCAGCAGCCCGGATTGGCGGGGGGGGATGAATGTGCAGTTCTTC
TRBJ1-5	TRBV28	NA	NA	CASSPATYQPQHF	TGTGCCAGCAGCCCGGCCACATATCAGCCCCAGCATTTT
TRBJ1-3	TRBV29-1	NA	NA	CGISGTRTDGGNTIYF	TGCGGCATTTCGGGAACGAGGACGGATGGGGGAAACACCATATATTTT
TRBJ1-5	TRBV20-1	NA	NA	CSASGQQGGQPQHF	TGCAGTGCGTCCGGGCAGCAAGGCGGTCAGCCCCAGCATTTT
TRBJ2-1	TRBV5-1	few	NA	CASSLGGQRSSYNEQFF	TGCGCCAGCAGCTTGGGTGGACAACGGAGCTCCTACAATGAGCAGTTCTTC
TRBJ2-1	TRBV6-4	NA	NA	CASSRDKTLNEQFF	TGTGCCAGCAGTCGAGACAAGACCCTCAATGAGCAGTTCTTC
TRBJ2-7	TRBV21-1	NA	NA	CASSKANRAAGYEQYF	TGTGCCAGCAGCAAAGCAAACAGGGCGGCGGGCTACGAGCAGTACTTC
TRBJ1-1	TRBV29-1	NA	TRBD1	CSVEGDRQGGNTEAFF	TGCAGCGTTGAAGGCGACAGGCAGGGGGGGAACACTGAAGCTTTCTTT
TRBJ2-1	TRBV6-5	NA	NA	CASRPDRSYNEQFF	TGTGCCAGCAGACCTGACAGGTCCTACAATGAGCAGTTCTTC
TRBJ2-1	TRBV7-9	NA	TRBD1	CASSVRDRGDNEQFF	TGTGCCAGCAGCGTCCGGGACAGGGGTGACAATGAGCAGTTCTTC
TRBJ2-7	TRBV28	NA	TRBD1	CASSLLDSGTGGYYEQYF	TGTGCCAGCAGTTTACTCGACTCCGGGACAGGGGGGTACTACGAGCAGTACTTC
TRBJ2-4	TRBV7-9	many	NA	CASSLAGQAKNIQYF	TGTGCCAGCAGCTTAGCTGGGCAAGCCAAAAACATTCAGTACTTC
TRBJ2-3	TRBV5-1	once	NA	CASSLGAGSSTDTQYF	TGCGCCAGCAGCTTGGGTGCAGGATCTAGCACAGATACGCAGTATTTT
TRBJ2-5	TRBV18	NA	NA	CASSPGWGETEETQYF	TGTGCCAGCTCACCAGGCTGGGGGGAGACAGAAGAGACCCAGTACTTC
TRBJ2-5	TRBV15	few	NA	CATSRDEFQETQYF	TGTGCCACCAGCAGAGACGAGTTCCAAGAGACCCAGTACTTC
TRBJ2-7	TRBV7-2	once	TRBD2	CASSLVMGGFEQYF	TGTGCCAGCAGCTTAGTCATGGGGGGGTTCGAGCAGTACTTC
TRBJ2-3	TRBV20-1	NA	NA	CSARVTADTQYF	TGCAGTGCCCGGGTTACTGCAGATACGCAGTATTTT
TRBJ2-1	TRBV4-2	NA	NA	CASSQDWRAVDEQFF	TGTGCCAGCAGCCAAGATTGGAGGGCCGTTGATGAGCAGTTCTTC
TRBJ2-7	TRBV20-1	NA	TRBD2	CSARDSGLAGPYEQYF	TGCAGTGCTAGAGATTCAGGACTAGCGGGGCCCTACGAGCAGTACTTC
TRBJ2-5	TRBV28	few	NA	CASSNTGTIQTQYF	TGTGCCAGCAGTAACACCGGGACGATTCAGACCCAGTACTTC
TRBJ2-5	TRBV28	NA	TRBD1	CASSLGQPPGQETQYF	TGTGCCAGCAGTTTGGGACAGCCCCCGGGGCAAGAGACCCAGTACTTC
TRBJ2-7	TRBV5-1	few	NA	CASSDGRLYEQYF	TGCGCCAGCAGCGATGGCAGACTATACGAGCAGTACTTC
TRBJ2-5	TRBV28	NA	NA	CASSLAPIGTQYF	TGTGCCAGCAGTTTAGCCCCGATTGGGACCCAGTACTTC
TRBJ2-5	TRBV14	NA	TRBD2	CASSQELADQETQYF	TGTGCCAGCAGCCAAGAACTAGCGGACCAAGAGACCCAGTACTTC
TRBJ1-1	TRBV20-1	few	TRBD1	CSARTQGATEAFF	TGCAGTGCTAGGACTCAGGGGGCCACTGAAGCTTTCTTT
TRBJ2-7	TRBV5-1	few	TRBD1	CASSHGQGARHEQYF	TGCGCCAGCAGCCACGGACAGGGGGCGAGACACGAGCAGTACTTC
TRBJ2-1	TRBV20-1	few	NA	CSARVSETVSYNEQFF	TGCAGTGCTAGAGTTTCCGAGACAGTCTCCTACAATGAGCAGTTCTTC
TRBJ2-7	TRBV6-2/TRBV6-3	NA	NA	CASSQRTLPFKDEQYF	TGTGCCAGCAGTCAAAGGACTTTGCCTTTTAAGGACGAGCAGTACTTC
TRBJ2-7	TRBV5-1	NA	NA	CASSLEASASYEQYF	TGCGCCAGCAGCTTGGAGGCCAGCGCCTCCTACGAGCAGTACTTC
TRBJ2-7	TRBV12-3/TRBV12-4	NA	TRBD1	CASSLGDREYEQYF	TGTGCCAGCAGTTTGGGGGACAGGGAATACGAGCAGTACTTC
TRBJ2-7	TRBV11-2	NA	NA	CASSQSFQGRNEQYF	TGTGCCAGCAGTCAATCCTTCCAGGGGAGGAACGAGCAGTACTTC
TRBJ2-5	TRBV5-1	NA	TRBD1	CASSSTGVVETQYF	TGCGCCAGCAGCTCGACAGGGGTGGTGGAGACCCAGTACTTC
TRBJ2-5	TRBV11-2	few	NA	CASRARGVGETQYF	TGTGCCAGCAGGGCGCGGGGCGTGGGAGAGACCCAGTACTTC
TRBJ1-2	TRBV11-2	few	NA	CASSSYREPTGYTF	TGTGCCAGCAGCTCCTACAGGGAGCCGACGGGCTACACCTTC